The 31 T cell receptor beta chains below come from one sample, sequenced in a study of post-analysis software for immune sequencing data. These receptors are not linked to any known antigen. Prepared TCR beta cDNA libraries contained unique molecular identifiers. TCRdb used MiXCR to reprocess the PCR reads, holding one entry per CDR3 protein. The sample lists more than 450,000 distinct CDR3 sequences, roughly 34% occurring once. Overall study results and limits: A handful of TRBV segments were significantly more frequent in patients than in controls. TRBV5-6, TRBV5-1 and TRBV20-1 were among these segments.

Sequencing input: blood. All receptors derive from a girl aged 2-17 years with multiple sclerosis.

The chain uses TRBV11-2 and TRBJ2-5, with 8 bases identical to TRBD2. J was trimmed by 0 bases and V by 1 base; bases with no gene match: 10. The CDR3 is 18 amino acids. Germline lookup yields CDR1 SGHAT and CDR2 FQNNGV. Here the CDR3 reads CASSLVAGLRRYQETQYF. CDR3 bases: TGTGCCAGCAGCTTAGTAGCGGGACTGCGAAGGTACCAAGAGACCCAGTACTTC.

In this sample, this clonotype turned up many times. This chain links TRBV6-5 with TRBJ2-7; no clear D gene. Deletions cut 6 bases from V and 0 bases from J, with 12 bases between. The germline CDR1 and CDR2 sequences are MNHEY and SVGAGI. CDR3 length equals 14 residues. CDR3 in DNA: TGTGCCAGCAGCCGATATAGAAGCTCCTACGAGCAGTACTTC. Protein: CASSRYRSSYEQYF.

The sample holds a few counts of this clonotype. The rearrangement uses TRBV9 and TRBJ2-1; a weak D match, TRBD2 (6 bases). Trimming took off 2 bases at V and 8 bases at J, with 17 bases between the two ends. The germline V gene has CDR1 SGDLS and CDR2 YYNGEE. This CDR3 has 15 amino acids. In nucleotides, the CDR3 is TGTGCCAGCAGCGTTTCCCCGGGAGATCACTATGAGCAGTTCTTC. Encoded protein: CASSVSPGDHYEQFF.

This clonotype was detected many times. The J gene is TRBJ2-5, the V gene TRBV9; D is perhaps TRBD1 (6 bases). V was clipped by 4 bases and J by 4 bases, with 14 bases between them. The CDR3 length is 14 residues. CDR1 is SGDLS and CDR2 is YYNGEE in the germline V gene. The CDR3 region is CASSPTGLGETQYF. The CDR3 DNA sequence: TGTGCCAGCAGCCCTACAGGGCTGGGAGAGACCCAGTACTTC.

This clonotype was counted once. The chain recombines TRBV21-1 with TRBJ1-4. TRBV21-1 is classified as a pseudogene. The CDR3 is 13 residues long. The CDR3 nucleotides are TGTGCCAGCTTCCTCTTAACTAATGAAAAACTGTTTTTT. Translated, it gives CASFLLTNEKLFF.

The V gene is TRBV6-5, the J gene TRBJ2-3; D may be TRBD2 (5 bases). The germline gives CDR1 MNHEY, CDR2 SVGAGI. The CDR3 extends over 14 amino acids. V was shortened by 8 bases and J by 4 bases, with 16 bases between the two germline ends. The CDR3 DNA follows: TGTGCCAGCCAAAGACGGGGTGACTCAGATACGCAGTATTTT. Translated: CASQRRGDSDTQYF.

With respect to this clonotype: Germline is not matched at one junction end, which may reflect a read error. The genes are TRBV12-3 or TRBV12-4 and TRBJ2-3; tentatively, D is TRBD1 (5 bases). This CDR3 is built from 13 residues. As DNA, the CDR3 is TGTACCAGCAGTTTAATGCAGGGAGATACGCAGTATTTT. This translates into CTSSLMQGDTQYF.

The chain couples TRBV20-1 to TRBJ2-1; D possibly corresponds to TRBD1 (5 bases). Germline V gene lookup returns CDR1 DFQATT and CDR2 SNEGSKA (reference sequence). The CDR3 runs 16 residues. Trimming removed 5 bases at V and 0 bases at J, with 17 bases between. CDR3: CSAVSGITSSYNEQFF. DNA of the CDR3: TGCAGTGCTGTATCAGGGATTACGAGCTCCTACAATGAGCAGTTCTTC.

This chain connects TRBV6-5 to TRBJ1-6, with D perhaps TRBD1 (6 bases). Trimming pared 0 bases from V and 8 bases from J, leaving 17 bases between. Germline-derived CDR1 and CDR2 are MNHEY and SVGAGI. The CDR3 has 17 residues. The CDR3 loop is CASSYSVGALGDSPLHF. In DNA, the CDR3 is TGTGCCAGCAGTTACTCAGTGGGGGCGCTTGGGGATTCACCCCTCCACTTT.

This clonotype was seen only a few times. This sequence joins TRBV11-1 and TRBJ2-6, with TRBD1 matching over 9 bases. This CDR3 region has 18 residues. CDR1 and CDR2 from the germline V gene are SGHAT and FQDESV (reference sequence). Germline trimming cut 5 bases from V and 2 bases from J; bases unmatched to any gene: 10. CDR3 nucleotides: TGTGCCAGCAGCCATACGGGACAGGGTAGCCCTGGGGCCAACGTCCTGACTTTC. Its translation: CASSHTGQGSPGANVLTF.

V is TRBV3-1 and J is TRBJ1-2, with 7 bases lining up with TRBD1. Trimming took 1 base from V and 4 from J; bases not matched to a gene: 6. The CDR3 sequence is 15 residues long. Germline V gene sequence: CDR1 LGHDT, CDR2 YNNKEL (reference sequence). CDR3 coding DNA: TGTGCCAGCAGCCAAGCTTTAGGGGGCGCCTATGGCTACACCTTC. This sequence encodes CASSQALGGAYGYTF.

The V call is TRBV7-2, the J call TRBJ1-2; tentative D call: TRBD1 (5 bases). Germline assignment: CDR1 SGHTA and CDR2 FQGNSA. The CDR3 has 16 amino acids. Trimming took 2 bases from V and 4 from J, leaving 17 bases between them. This CDR3 is CASSLSVRRQRYGYTF. The CDR3 DNA sequence: TGTGCCAGCAGCTTAAGCGTCCGGCGACAGCGCTATGGCTACACCTTC.

This clonotype was observed a few times. CDR3 in amino acids: CASSSRLAGPSDTQYF. The CDR3 DNA sequence: TGTGCCAGCAGCTCCAGACTAGCGGGGCCGTCCGATACGCAGTATTTT. The gene calls are TRBV7-2 and TRBJ2-3; 11 nucleotides align to TRBD2. Losses at the gene ends were 4 bases for V and 6 bases for J; bases not matched to a gene: 9. Germline V gives CDR1 SGHTA, CDR2 FQGNSA. The CDR3 covers 16 residues.

The chain employs TRBV2 and TRBJ2-3; TRBD1 or TRBD2 may be the D gene (5 bases each). This CDR3 spans 15 amino acids. The V and J ends lost 6 bases and 6 bases respectively, with 19 bases between them. Germline values: CDR1 SNHLY, CDR2 FYNNEI. The chain's CDR3 is CASSSGTLAEDTQYF. In nucleotides, the CDR3 is TGTGCCAGCAGCTCCGGGACCCTCGCTGAGGATACGCAGTATTTT.

This chain links TRBV5-5 with TRBJ2-7, with 9 nucleotides matching TRBD1. The CDR3 spans 16 residues. CDR1 is SGHKS, CDR2 YYEKEE, per germline (reference sequence). With 4 bases clipped from V and 4 bases from J, the junction kept 12 bases outside the gene matches. The CDR3 region is CASSLPSGTGTYEQYF. CDR3 in DNA: TGTGCCAGCAGCCTGCCTTCCGGGACAGGGACTTACGAGCAGTACTTC. Drawing the rest from reference TRBV5-5 and TRBJ2-7, the complete variable domain is DAGVTQSPTHLIKTRGQQVTLRCSPISGHKSVSWYQQVLGQGPQFIFQYYEKEERGRGNFPDRFSARQFPNYSSELNVNALLLGDSALYLCASSLPSGTGTYEQYFGPGTRLTVT.

The chain is built from TRBV7-9 and TRBJ1-2; the D gene is possibly TRBD1 (5 bases). The CDR3 extends over 14 amino acids. Germline CDR1 and CDR2: SEHNR and FQNEAQ (reference sequence). Trimming took off 5 bases at V and 4 bases at J, with 14 bases between the two ends. The CDR3 protein is CASSVPRAGYGYTF. The CDR3 region has the DNA TGTGCCAGCAGCGTCCCCAGGGCGGGCTATGGCTACACCTTC. Full variable domain (outside the CDR3, taken from reference TRBV7-9 and TRBJ1-2): DTGVSQNPRHKITKRGQNVTFRCDPISEHNRLYWYRQTLGQGPEFLTYFQNEAQLEKSRLLSDRFSAERPKGSFSTLEIQRTEQGDSAMYLCASSVPRAGYGYTFGSGTRLTVV.

This clonotype was seen a handful of times. This chain links TRBV11-2 with TRBJ2-5, with D perhaps matching TRBD2 (6 bases). Germline-derived CDR1 and CDR2 are SGHAT and FQNNGV. The V gene lost 3 bases and the J gene lost 0 bases, with 20 bases spanning the gap. The CDR3 sequence is 18 residues long. As DNA, the CDR3 is TGTGCCAGCAGCTTCCCATTCGGAAGACGGGAGTACCAAGAGACCCAGTACTTC. As protein: CASSFPFGRREYQETQYF.

The V call is TRBV12-3 or TRBV12-4, the J call TRBJ2-7; 7 bases match TRBD1. Trimming cost V 6 bases and J 6 bases; bases outside gene matches: 8. The CDR3 has 13 residues. CDR3 in DNA: TGTGCCAGCAGCCTCAGGGGGAGTCTCGAGCAGTACTTC. Residues: CASSLRGSLEQYF.

This clonotype was seen only a few times. This chain joins TRBV7-9 and TRBJ2-5, with D possibly being TRBD1 or TRBD2 (6 bases each). The germline gives CDR1 SEHNR, CDR2 FQNEAQ (reference sequence). Trimming removed 1 base at V and 5 bases at J, with 11 bases between. The CDR3 covers 14 residues. CDR3 sequence: CASSLVGGPETQYF. The CDR3, as DNA: TGTGCCAGCAGCTTAGTTGGGGGGCCGGAGACCCAGTACTTC.

This sequence joins TRBV5-1 and TRBJ2-3, with TRBD2 matching 12 bases. V trimming: 4 bases; J trimming: 4 bases; junction bases outside the gene matches: 7. Germline assignment: CDR1 SGHRS and CDR2 YFSETQ. CDR3 length equals 16 residues. The CDR3 region has the DNA TGCGCCAGCAGCCATAGGACTAGCGGGGAGCCAGATACGCAGTATTTT. Translation: CASSHRTSGEPDTQYF.

This clonotype was detected many times. This chain uses TRBV7-2 with TRBJ2-5; D is unclear. V shed 5 bases and J shed 7 bases, with 5 bases lying between them. The CDR3 runs 10 residues. Germline loops: CDR1 SGHTA, CDR2 FQGNSA. CDR3 DNA sequence: TGTGCCAGCAGCACGACGACCCAGTACTTC. Amino acids: CASSTTTQYF.

The chain couples TRBV3-1 to TRBJ2-1, with TRBD1 identical over 9 bases. The CDR3 spans 15 residues. The ends lost 6 bases at V and 6 bases at J; junction bases unmatched: 9. From germline, CDR1 is LGHDT and CDR2 YNNKEL (reference sequence). The CDR3 loop reads CASRSRTGVSNEQFF. The CDR3, as DNA: TGTGCCAGCAGGAGCCGGACAGGGGTAAGCAATGAGCAGTTCTTC.

J is TRBJ2-1 and V is TRBV5-4; D is undetermined. Between the trimmed V and J ends, which lost 4 bases and 0 bases, there was a span of 8 bases. The CDR3 is 14 amino acids. Looked up from germline, CDR1 is SGHNT and CDR2 is YYREEE (reference sequence). The CDR3 sequence is CASSPRVSYNEQFF. The CDR3 coding sequence is TGTGCCAGCAGCCCTAGGGTCTCCTACAATGAGCAGTTCTTC.

The rearrangement joins TRBV21-1 to TRBJ1-2; TRBD1, as called in the table, went unchecked against the DNA. TRBV21-1 is annotated as a pseudogene. This CDR3 has 15 amino acids. The CDR3 sequence is CASSKVPARFYSYTF. As DNA, the CDR3 is TGTGCCAGCAGCAAAGTCCCGGCAAGGTTTTATAGCTACACCTTC.

The genes are TRBV24-1 and TRBJ1-1, with a tentative D call TRBD1 (5 bases). The germline V and J ends were trimmed by 5 bases and 1 base, with 7 bases remaining between them. Germline V lookup: CDR1 KGHDR, CDR2 SFDVKD. This CDR3 has 13 amino acids. The CDR3 spells CATSGGQNTEAFF. CDR3 coding DNA: TGTGCCACCAGTGGTGGACAGAACACTGAAGCTTTCTTT.

The J gene is TRBJ1-4, the V gene TRBV3-1; 7 nucleotides align to TRBD1. The germline V gene encodes CDR1 LGHDT and CDR2 YNNKEL (reference sequence). The ends lost 0 bases at V and 10 bases at J; junction bases unmatched: 8. The CDR3 covers 15 residues. The CDR3 reads CASSQEGTADGKLFF. The CDR3 region has the DNA TGTGCCAGCAGCCAAGAGGGGACAGCGGATGGAAAACTGTTTTTT.

This clonotype was found a few times. The chain has TRBV6-2 or TRBV6-3 and TRBJ2-7, with 11 bases identical to TRBD2. CDR3 length: 15 amino acids. The germline V gene has CDR1 MNHEY and CDR2 SVGEGT. Trimming removed 4 bases from V and 3 bases from J; junction bases left unmatched: 5. The chain's CDR3 is CASSSHGLAGYEQYF. The DNA of the CDR3 is TGTGCCAGCAGTTCCCACGGACTAGCGGGCTACGAGCAGTACTTC.

This clonotype has more than one count but fewer than ten. The J gene is TRBJ1-2, the V gene TRBV5-1; D not certain. Trimming took 3 bases from V and 5 from J, leaving 8 bases between them. This CDR3 has 12 amino acids. Germline CDR1 and CDR2: SGHRS and YFSETQ. DNA for the CDR3: TGCGCCAGCAGCTCGGCCCCGTATGGCTACACCTTC. Translation: CASSSAPYGYTF.

This clonotype was detected only a few times. The rearrangement links TRBV6-5 to TRBJ2-7, with unresolved D. V dropped 2 bases and J dropped 4 bases, with 15 bases sitting between them. Germline CDR1 is MNHEY and CDR2 is SVGAGI. The CDR3 length is 15 residues. The CDR3 nucleotides read TGTGCCAGCAGTTACGAATCAGCTGCTGAGTACGAGCAGTACTTC. Translating gives CASSYESAAEYEQYF.

This clonotype was detected many times. The chain is built from TRBV11-1 and TRBJ2-5; the D is unclear. Germline assignment: CDR1 SGHAT and CDR2 FQDESV (reference sequence). CDR3 size: 12 residues. With 10 bases removed from V and 2 bases from J, the gap between germline ends came to 11 bases. The CDR3 nucleotides read TGTGCCACCAGGACGGTGCAAGAGACCCAGTACTTC. Amino acid sequence: CATRTVQETQYF.

J is TRBJ1-2 and V is TRBV28; tentative D call: TRBD1 (6 bases). CDR1 and CDR2 (germline): MDHEN, SYDVKM. Trimming stripped 5 bases from V and 5 bases from J, with 15 bases between. CDR3 length equals 14 residues. The chain's CDR3 is CASSGFGGGYGYTF. CDR3 DNA sequence: TGTGCCAGCAGTGGGTTTGGAGGGGGGTATGGCTACACCTTC.